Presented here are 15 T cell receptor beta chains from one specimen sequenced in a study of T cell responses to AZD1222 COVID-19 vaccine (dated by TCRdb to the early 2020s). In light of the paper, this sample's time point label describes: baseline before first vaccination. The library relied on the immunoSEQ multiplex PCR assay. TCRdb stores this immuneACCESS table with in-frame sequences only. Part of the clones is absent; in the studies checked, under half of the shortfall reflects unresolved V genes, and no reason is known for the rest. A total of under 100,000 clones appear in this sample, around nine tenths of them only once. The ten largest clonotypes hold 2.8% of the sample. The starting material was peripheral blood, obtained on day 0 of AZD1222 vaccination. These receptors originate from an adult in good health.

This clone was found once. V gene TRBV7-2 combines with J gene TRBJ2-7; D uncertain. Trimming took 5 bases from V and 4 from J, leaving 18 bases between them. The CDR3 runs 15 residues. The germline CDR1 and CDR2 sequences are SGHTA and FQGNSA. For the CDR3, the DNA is TGTGCCAGCAGCCCCGGTGTAGGAACGGTATACGAGCAGTACTTC. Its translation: CASSPGVGTVYEQYF.

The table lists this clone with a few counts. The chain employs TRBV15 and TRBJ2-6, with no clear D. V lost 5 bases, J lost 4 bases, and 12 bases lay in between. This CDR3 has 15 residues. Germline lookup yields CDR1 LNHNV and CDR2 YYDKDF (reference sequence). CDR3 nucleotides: TGTGCCACCAGCTCCCGTCTTTCGGGGGCCAACGTCCTGACTTTC. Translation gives CATSSRLSGANVLTF.

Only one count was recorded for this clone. CDR3 DNA sequence: TGCAGTGCTAATGAAGGGTACTACACCGGGGAGCTGTTTTTT. Its protein product is CSANEGYYTGELFF. The chain combines TRBV20-1 with TRBJ2-2; unclear D gene. Germline CDR1 DFQATT, CDR2 SNEGSKA (reference sequence). The CDR3 covers 14 residues. V lost 4 bases, J lost 3 bases, and 12 bases lay in between.

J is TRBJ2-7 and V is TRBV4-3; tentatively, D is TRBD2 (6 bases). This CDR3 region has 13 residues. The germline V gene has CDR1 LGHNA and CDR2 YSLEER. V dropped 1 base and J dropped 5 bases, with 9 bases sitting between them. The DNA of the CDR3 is TGCGCCAGCAGCCAAGGATTAGCGGACGAGCAGTACTTC. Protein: CASSQGLADEQYF.

The CDR3 coding sequence is TGTGCCTCACGACAGCAACTCTATGGCTACACCTTC. It is translated as CASRQQLYGYTF. The chain joins TRBV30 to TRBJ1-2; perhaps TRBD1 as D (5 bases). The CDR3 length is 12 residues. Trimming left V 7 bases short and J 4 bases short, with 13 bases between. The germline gives CDR1 GTSNPN, CDR2 SVGIG (reference sequence).

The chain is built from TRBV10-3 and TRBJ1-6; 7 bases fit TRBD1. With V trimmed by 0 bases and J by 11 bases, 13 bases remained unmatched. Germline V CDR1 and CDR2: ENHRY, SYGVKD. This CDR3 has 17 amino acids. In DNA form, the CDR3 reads TGTGCCATCAGTGAGTCGACTCGGGACAGCAGACGACCACCCCTCCACTTT. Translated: CAISESTRDSRRPPLHF.

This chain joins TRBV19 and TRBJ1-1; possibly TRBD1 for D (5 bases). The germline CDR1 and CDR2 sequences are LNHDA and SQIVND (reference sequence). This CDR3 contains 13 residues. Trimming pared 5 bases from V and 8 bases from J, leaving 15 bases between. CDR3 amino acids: CASSDGGVIEAFF. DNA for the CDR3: TGTGCCAGTAGTGACGGGGGGGTCATCGAAGCTTTCTTT.

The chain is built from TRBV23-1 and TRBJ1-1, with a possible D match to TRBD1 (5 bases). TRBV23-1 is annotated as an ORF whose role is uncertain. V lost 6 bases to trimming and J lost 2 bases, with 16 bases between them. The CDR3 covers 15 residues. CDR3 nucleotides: TGCGCCAGCAGGGACCTGGGGGGGGTCAACACTGAAGCTTTCTTT. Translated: CASRDLGGVNTEAFF.

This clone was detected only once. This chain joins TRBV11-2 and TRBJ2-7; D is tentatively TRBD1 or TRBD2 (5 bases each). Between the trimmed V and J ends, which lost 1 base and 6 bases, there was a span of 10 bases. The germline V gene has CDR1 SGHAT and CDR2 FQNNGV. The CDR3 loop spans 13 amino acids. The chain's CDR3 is CASSLGQRGEQYF. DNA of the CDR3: TGTGCCAGCAGCTTAGGACAGAGGGGCGAGCAGTACTTC.

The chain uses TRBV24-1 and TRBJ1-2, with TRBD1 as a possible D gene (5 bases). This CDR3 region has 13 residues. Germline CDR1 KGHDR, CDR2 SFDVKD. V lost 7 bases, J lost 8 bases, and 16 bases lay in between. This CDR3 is CATRRGDSRGYTF. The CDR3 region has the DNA TGTGCCACCAGACGAGGGGATTCACGGGGCTACACCTTC.

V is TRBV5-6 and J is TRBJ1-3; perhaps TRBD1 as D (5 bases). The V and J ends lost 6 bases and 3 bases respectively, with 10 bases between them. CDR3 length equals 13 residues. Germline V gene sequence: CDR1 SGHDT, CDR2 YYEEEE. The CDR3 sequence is CASKRGVGNTIYF. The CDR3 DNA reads TGTGCCAGCAAGCGGGGGGTTGGAAACACCATATATTTT.

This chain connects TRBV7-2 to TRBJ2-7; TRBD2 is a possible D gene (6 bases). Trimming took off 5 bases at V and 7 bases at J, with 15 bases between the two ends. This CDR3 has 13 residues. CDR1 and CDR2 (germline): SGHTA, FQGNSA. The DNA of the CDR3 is TGTGCCAGCAGCGCGGGAAGACTGAGGGAGCAGTACTTC. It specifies CASSAGRLREQYF.

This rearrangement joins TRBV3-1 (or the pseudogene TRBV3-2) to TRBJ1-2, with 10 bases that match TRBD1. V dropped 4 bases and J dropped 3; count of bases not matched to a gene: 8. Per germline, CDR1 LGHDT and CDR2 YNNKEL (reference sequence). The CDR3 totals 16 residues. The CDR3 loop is CASSPGQGGVYYGYTF. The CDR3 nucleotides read TGTGCCAGCAGCCCAGGACAGGGGGGGGTTTACTATGGCTACACCTTC.

This CDR3 reads CASSFGAGASYGYTF. The DNA of the CDR3 is TGTGCCAGCAGCTTTGGGGCAGGGGCTTCCTATGGCTACACCTTC. V is TRBV7-2 and J is TRBJ1-2; weak D call: TRBD1 (6 bases). In germline, CDR1 is SGHTA, CDR2 FQGNSA. The CDR3 extends over 15 amino acids. Deletions cut 3 bases from V and 4 bases from J, with 15 bases between.

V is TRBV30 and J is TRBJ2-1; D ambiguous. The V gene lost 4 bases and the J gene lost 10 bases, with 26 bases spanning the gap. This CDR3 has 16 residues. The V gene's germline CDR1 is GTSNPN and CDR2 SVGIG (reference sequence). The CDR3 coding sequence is TGTGCCTGGACCCCCGCGATGGCTTTTGTACAGTTGGAGCAGTTCTTC. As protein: CAWTPAMAFVQLEQFF.